This is a list of T cell receptor beta chains from one sample in a study of shared clonotypes between healthy human individuals. The repertoire was sequenced with immunoSEQ multiplex PCR; TCRdb's copy has only in-frame clones and lacks some. The sample carries 1.6 million or so clones, 96% recorded once. Sequenced material: naive CD4+ T cells sorted from blood. These receptors were taken from a man younger than 45 in good health. Each CDR3 is given with its conserved first and last residue. A D gene is named only where the DNA matches it firmly. The size of a clone is reported for some rows only, either as once, few or many, or as a class for expanded clones.

TRBV28,TRBJ1-2,-,once,TGTGCCAGCAGCTCAGGGTTAGGTGGCTACACCTTC,CASSSGLGGYTF
TRBV15,TRBJ2-3,TRBD2,-,TGTGCCACCAGCATCACGGGAGGGCCGGGGTATACGCAGTATTTT,CATSITGGPGYTQYF
TRBV6-4,TRBJ1-3,-,-,TGTGCCAGCAGTAGGGGGGCGAACACCATATATTTT,CASSRGANTIYF
TRBV10-2,TRBJ2-2,TRBD2,once,TGCGCCAGCAGTGAGTGGGCTAGCGGGCTAGGTGGGACCGGGGAGCTGTTTTTT,CASSEWASGLGGTGELFF
TRBV5-4,TRBJ2-3,TRBD2,-,TGTGCCAGCAGCTCTCCTAGCGGGAGGGGGACAGATACGCAGTATTTT,CASSSPSGRGTDTQYF
TRBV5-1,TRBJ2-1,-,-,TGCGCCAGCAAGAGGGACAATGGGGGGATTGAGCAGTTCTTC,CASKRDNGGIEQFF
TRBV2,TRBJ2-7,-,-,TGTGCCAGCAGTGAGTGGGGAGGAGGTCGGCCCTACGAGCAGTACTTC,CASSEWGGGRPYEQYF
TRBV5-4,TRBJ2-3,-,-,TGTGCCAGCAGCTTGGCCGAAGCAGGGAGCACAGATACGCAGTATTTT,CASSLAEAGSTDTQYF
TRBV7-9,TRBJ2-7,TRBD1,-,TGTGCCAGCAGGGACACAGGGGGCGGCTACGAGCAGTACTTC,CASRDTGGGYEQYF
TRBV19,TRBJ1-1,-,-,TGTGCCAGTAGTGGATCCCAGATGAACACTGAAGCTTTCTTT,CASSGSQMNTEAFF
TRBV27,TRBJ2-7,TRBD1,-,TGTGCCAGCAGTCCGTACCGGGACAGGGGGCCCTACGAGCAGTACTTC,CASSPYRDRGPYEQYF
TRBV9,TRBJ2-1,TRBD2,-,TGTGCCAGCAGCCCCGGAGGGTTAGCGGGGGTGGTCGGGGAGCAGTTCTTC,CASSPGGLAGVVGEQFF
TRBV18,TRBJ2-1,-,-,TGTGCCAGCTCACCACACGCATATGGATACAATGAGCAGTTCTTC,CASSPHAYGYNEQFF
TRBV10-2,TRBJ1-2,TRBD1,-,TGCGCCAGCAGTGAGGGCAGGGGGCGTTCAAACTATGGCTACACCTTC,CASSEGRGRSNYGYTF
TRBV7-9,TRBJ2-5,-,-,TGTGCCAGCAGCTTTGAGTGGAGACAAGAGACCCAGTACTTC,CASSFEWRQETQYF
TRBV5-1,TRBJ2-1,TRBD2,-,TGCGCCACCACGATGGGAGGGAGTGGGAATGAGCAGTTCTTC,CATTMGGSGNEQFF
TRBV18,TRBJ2-1,-,-,TGTGCCAGCTCACTTCGGAGTGAGCAGTTCTTC,CASSLRSEQFF
TRBV5-1,TRBJ1-1,-,-,TGCGCCAGCAAGGAGGGGTGGGCCACTGAAGCTTTCTTT,CASKEGWATEAFF
TRBV6-6,TRBJ2-3,TRBD2,-,TGTGCCAGCAGCCCTTTTTCGGGGGGAGCAGATACGCAGTATTTT,CASSPFSGGADTQYF
TRBV12-5,TRBJ2-1,-,-,TGTGCTAGTGGTTTGGTACTGGGGCCTCACAATGAGCAGTTCTTC,CASGLVLGPHNEQFF
TRBV7-2,TRBJ1-1,-,-,TGTGCCAGCAGCTTAGTCCAGGAGACAGAAGCTTTCTTT,CASSLVQETEAFF
TRBV29-1,TRBJ2-3,-,-,TGCAGCGAACAGGAATTTAGCACAGATACGCAGTATTTT,CSEQEFSTDTQYF
TRBV5-4,TRBJ2-7,TRBD2,-,TGTGCCAGCAGCTTGAGTATAGCGGGAGACGAGCAGTACTTC,CASSLSIAGDEQYF
TRBV18,TRBJ2-1,-,-,TGTGCCAGCTCGGTTACAGGGCTTATTAATGAGCAGTTCTTC,CASSVTGLINEQFF
TRBV10-3,TRBJ2-5,TRBD1,-,TGTGCCATCAGTGGGACAGGGGGCGTAGAGACCCAGTACTTC,CAISGTGGVETQYF
TRBV12-5,TRBJ2-1,-,-,TGTGCTAGTGGTAACTACAATGAGCAGTTCTTC,CASGNYNEQFF
TRBV7-8,TRBJ2-2,-,-,TGTGCCAGCAGCATATCCGGCAACACCGGGGAGCTGTTTTTT,CASSISGNTGELFF
TRBV27,TRBJ2-5,TRBD2,-,TGTGCCAGCAGTTTAGTTTCAAGGCTAGCGGGAGGAGAGACCCAGTACTTC,CASSLVSRLAGGETQYF
TRBV29-1,TRBJ2-7,TRBD1,-,TGCAGCGGGGCACAGGGGGCCTCCGAGCAGTACTTC,CSGAQGASEQYF
TRBV4-1,TRBJ1-2,TRBD1,-,TGCGCCAGCAGCCAAGACACAGGGGGCATCGGCTATGGCTACACCTTC,CASSQDTGGIGYGYTF
TRBV7-2,TRBJ2-7,TRBD1,-,TGTGCCAGCAGCCCAGGGGGTTCCGCTGGCGAGCAGTACTTC,CASSPGGSAGEQYF
TRBV29-1,TRBJ2-5,-,-,TGCAGCGTTAAGGGGAGTGGAGAGACCCAGTACTTC,CSVKGSGETQYF
TRBV7-2,TRBJ2-5,-,-,TGTGCCAGCAGCTCAGCCCCGGGACTCCAAGAGACCCAGTACTTC,CASSSAPGLQETQYF
TRBV28,TRBJ2-7,TRBD2,-,TGTGCCAGCAGTCCCCTCCCTACGTGGCGGGAGATCTCCTACGAGCAGTACTTC,CASSPLPTWREISYEQYF
TRBV7-9,TRBJ2-1,-,-,TGTGCCAGCAGCTTACTCCGGGACCACTACAATGAGCAGTTCTTC,CASSLLRDHYNEQFF
TRBV5-1,TRBJ2-3,-,-,TGCGCCAGCAGCGAGGATCCCGGCACAGATACGCAGTATTTT,CASSEDPGTDTQYF
TRBV10-3,TRBJ1-2,TRBD1,-,TGTGCCATCAACGAGGGGGCGACGCATGGCTACACCTTC,CAINEGATHGYTF
TRBV18,TRBJ2-3,TRBD2,-,TGTGCCAGCTCACCACTAGCGGGACACACAGATACGCAGTATTTT,CASSPLAGHTDTQYF
TRBV7-8,TRBJ2-6,-,-,TGTGCCAGCAGCTTAAAATACCCGGGACTCCTAAAACTCGGCTCTGGGGCCAACGTCCTGACTTTC,CASSLKYPGLLKLGSGANVLTF
TRBV30,TRBJ1-5,-,-,TGTGCCTGGAGTGGGCCAGGGAGCAATCAGCCCCAGCATTTT,CAWSGPGSNQPQHF
TRBV10-1,TRBJ1-1,TRBD1,-,TGCGCCAGCAGTGAGACAGGGGGGAACACTGAAGCTTTCTTT,CASSETGGNTEAFF
TRBV7-2,TRBJ2-7,TRBD1,-,TGTGCCAGCAGCCATCCGGGACAGGGGGCTTTCGAGCAGTACTTC,CASSHPGQGAFEQYF
TRBV7-2,TRBJ1-5,TRBD1,-,TGTGCCAGCAGCTTTTCCCACTCCGGGACAGGTCTAGGTCAGCCCCAGCATTTT,CASSFSHSGTGLGQPQHF
TRBV4-1,TRBJ2-4,-,-,TGCGCCAGCAGCGGGATGGGGACCAAAAACATTCAGTACTTC,CASSGMGTKNIQYF
TRBV29-1,TRBJ2-2,-,once,TGCAGCGTTGTGGGGCGAACGAACACCGGGGAGCTGTTTTTT,CSVVGRTNTGELFF
TRBV9,TRBJ2-3,-,-,TGTGCCAGCAGCGTAGCAGGAGAAAATACGCAGTATTTT,CASSVAGENTQYF
TRBV29-1,TRBJ2-4,-,-,TGCAGCGCCGGATCGTCGGGGCAAAACATTCAGTACTTC,CSAGSSGQNIQYF
TRBV28,TRBJ1-5,TRBD1,-,TGTGCCAGCAGTTTATTGGTGGGACAGGGAAATCAGCCCCAGCATTTT,CASSLLVGQGNQPQHF
TRBV5-8,TRBJ1-5,-,-,TGTGCCAGCAGCTTAGCCCATACGAGCAATCAGCCCCAGCATTTT,CASSLAHTSNQPQHF